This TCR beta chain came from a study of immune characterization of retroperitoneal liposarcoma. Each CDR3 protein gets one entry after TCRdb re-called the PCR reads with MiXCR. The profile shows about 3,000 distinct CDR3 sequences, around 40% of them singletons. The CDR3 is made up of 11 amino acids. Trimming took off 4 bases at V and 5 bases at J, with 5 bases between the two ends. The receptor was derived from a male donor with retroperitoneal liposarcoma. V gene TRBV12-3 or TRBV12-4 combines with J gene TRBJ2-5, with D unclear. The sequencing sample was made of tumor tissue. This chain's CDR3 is CASSSFETQYF. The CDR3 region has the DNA TGTGCCAGCAGTTCCTTTGAGACCCAGTACTTC.